The next 28 T cell receptor beta chains were all read from a single sample in a study of response to subunit inactivated influenza vaccine. TCRdb called the RT-PCR reads again in MiXCR, with one record for every CDR3 protein. Counted here are roughly 180,000 distinct CDR3 sequences, about a tenth occurring once; the ten biggest clones make up under 13%. The sample was non-naive T cells sorted from PBMCs, taken on the day of vaccination. These receptors came from a man aged 45-65 years who received an inactivated influenza vaccine.

This clonotype was counted a few times. V gene TRBV10-3 combines with J gene TRBJ2-2; a weak D match, TRBD1 (5 bases). Germline loops: CDR1 ENHRY, CDR2 SYGVKD. The CDR3 extends over 14 amino acids. V gave up 4 bases and J gave up 3 bases, with 9 bases separating them. CDR3 nucleotide sequence: TGTGCCATCAGTGGCAGGGTGGACACCGGGGAGCTGTTTTTT. This sequence encodes CAISGRVDTGELFF.

The chain recombines TRBV6-2 or TRBV6-3 with TRBJ2-1, with 11 bases fitting TRBD1. Germline V gene lookup returns CDR1 MNHEY and CDR2 SVGEGT. With V trimmed by 4 bases and J by 7 bases, 6 bases remained unmatched. The length of the CDR3 is 15 residues. CDR3 sequence: CASSLGQGGLNEQFF. The CDR3 coding sequence is TGTGCCAGCAGTTTGGGACAGGGGGGTTTGAATGAGCAGTTCTTC.

The V and J genes are TRBV28 and TRBJ2-7; D might be TRBD1 (7 bases). In germline, CDR1 is MDHEN, CDR2 SYDVKM. V was shortened by 3 bases and J by 5 bases, with 20 bases between the two germline ends. The CDR3 consists of 16 residues. CDR3 nucleotides: TGTGCCAGCAGTTTTGGATCGGCGCAGGGGGAGGACGAGCAGTACTTC. This codes for CASSFGSAQGEDEQYF.

This clonotype showed up just a few times. The V gene is TRBV7-9, the J gene TRBJ2-5; D is ambiguous. Germline V gene sequence: CDR1 SEHNR, CDR2 FQNEAQ (reference sequence). The V end was cut by 3 bases, the J end by 2 bases, with 4 bases between. The length of the CDR3 is 12 residues. CDR3: CASSFAQETQYF. The CDR3 nucleotides are TGTGCCAGCAGCTTTGCACAAGAGACCCAGTACTTC.

This clonotype occurred a few times. The rearrangement uses TRBV4-2 and TRBJ2-7; D possibly uses TRBD1 or TRBD2 (5 bases each). The CDR3 sequence is 19 residues long. V was cut by 1 base and J by 4 bases, with 26 bases left in between. The germline V gene encodes CDR1 LGHNA and CDR2 YNFKEQ. CDR3 region: CASSQAIGREKSYGYEQYF. As DNA, the CDR3 is TGTGCCAGCAGCCAAGCGATCGGCAGGGAGAAGTCTTACGGATACGAGCAGTACTTC.

This clonotype was found a few times. The chain carries TRBV5-1 and TRBJ1-2; 12 nucleotides line up with TRBD1. Germline values: CDR1 SGHRS, CDR2 YFSETQ. The CDR3 loop spans 14 amino acids. The junction had 1 base not matched to a gene; V was cut back by 0 bases and J by 7 bases. CDR3 bases: TGCGCCAGCAGCTTGGAGGGACAGGGGGCTGGCTACACCTTC. This sequence encodes CASSLEGQGAGYTF.

The V call is TRBV7-2, the J call TRBJ2-4; 12 nucleotides match TRBD2. The trim removed 4 bases at V and 8 bases at J, leaving 9 bases unmatched. Looked up from germline, CDR1 is SGHTA and CDR2 is FQGNSA. CDR3 size: 16 residues. The CDR3 is CASSSGLAGRSDIQYF. The CDR3 DNA sequence: TGTGCCAGCAGCTCCGGACTAGCGGGAAGGTCGGACATTCAGTACTTC.

This clonotype appeared a few times. This rearrangement joins TRBV7-9 to TRBJ1-1; the D is unclear. Trimming cost V 1 base and J 1 base, with 10 bases left between them. The germline V gene encodes CDR1 SEHNR and CDR2 FQNEAQ (reference sequence). The CDR3 has 15 residues. As DNA, the CDR3 is TGTGCCAGCAGCTTAGGAAGACGTCGGAACACTGAAGCTTTCTTT. Protein product: CASSLGRRRNTEAFF. Using reference TRBV7-9 and TRBJ1-1 for the parts outside the CDR3, the full variable domain is DTGVSQNPRHKITKRGQNVTFRCDPISEHNRLYWYRQTLGQGPEFLTYFQNEAQLEKSRLLSDRFSAERPKGSFSTLEIQRTEQGDSAMYLCASSLGRRRNTEAFFGQGTRLTVV.

The CDR3 sequence: CASSLSGGIREQYF. The DNA of the CDR3 is TGTGCCAGCAGCTTATCAGGTGGGATCAGGGAGCAGTACTTC. This chain connects TRBV7-9 to TRBJ2-7; D uncertain. The CDR3 length is 14 residues. Germline V gene sequence: CDR1 SEHNR, CDR2 FQNEAQ (reference sequence). V gave up 2 bases and J gave up 7 bases, with 15 bases separating them.

This clonotype was counted only a few times. The rearrangement uses TRBV12-3 or TRBV12-4 and TRBJ2-7; TRBD1 aligns across 12 bases. The CDR3 contains 15 residues. V was pared by 2 bases and J by 6 bases, with 5 bases of the junction left unmatched. CDR3 DNA sequence: TGTGCCAGCAGTTTATTGGGACAGGGGGCTTCCGAGCAGTACTTC. It codes for CASSLLGQGASEQYF.

Many counts were recorded for this clonotype. The V and J genes are TRBV3-1 and TRBJ2-2, with TRBD1 matching 8 bases. Trimming removed 10 bases from V and 0 bases from J; junction bases left unmatched: 7. The CDR3 length is 15 residues. Germline CDR1 is LGHDT and CDR2 is YNNKEL (reference sequence). As DNA, the CDR3 is TGTGCCACCTCCGGACAGGGCTCGAACACCGGGGAGCTGTTTTTT. Translating gives CATSGQGSNTGELFF.

This clonotype was detected a few times. This sequence joins TRBV7-2 and TRBJ1-4; D is perhaps TRBD1 (5 bases). The V gene's germline CDR1 is SGHTA and CDR2 FQGNSA. V shed 1 base and J shed 4 bases, with 10 bases lying between them. The CDR3 has 15 amino acids. CDR3 sequence (DNA): TGTGCCAGCAGCTTAGGTCAGGGTTTTAATGAAAAACTGTTTTTT. It yields the protein CASSLGQGFNEKLFF. Full variable domain (outside the CDR3, taken from reference TRBV7-2 and TRBJ1-4): GAGVSQSPSNKVTEKGKDVELRCDPISGHTALYWYRQSLGQGLEFLIYFQGNSAPDKSGLPSDRFSAERTGGSVSTLTIQRTQQEDSAVYLCASSLGQGFNEKLFFGSGTQLSVL.

This rearrangement joins TRBV28 to TRBJ1-5, with 7 bases fitting TRBD1. Germline CDR1 reads MDHEN; CDR2 reads SYDVKM. The CDR3 totals 16 residues. V lost 2 bases to trimming and J lost 0 bases; unmatched junction nucleotides: 4. CDR3 sequence (DNA): TGTGCCAGCAGTTTAGTAAGGGGGCATAGCAATCAGCCCCAGCATTTT. As protein: CASSLVRGHSNQPQHF.

This clonotype came up many times. J is TRBJ1-6 and V is TRBV6-1; D gene ambiguous. Germline V gene lookup returns CDR1 MNHNS and CDR2 SASEGT. This CDR3 is built from 16 residues. Between the trimmed V and J ends, which lost 6 bases and 2 bases, there was a span of 14 bases. CDR3 sequence (DNA): TGTGCCAGCAGCGTCGATGCAGAACCCTATAATTCACCCCTCCACTTT. The encoded protein is CASSVDAEPYNSPLHF.

This rearrangement joins TRBV3-1 to TRBJ2-2, with TRBD2 identical over 9 bases. In germline, CDR1 is LGHDT, CDR2 YNNKEL (reference sequence). J was trimmed by 3 bases and V by 4 bases; bases with no gene match: 6. The CDR3 spans 16 residues. CDR3 DNA: TGTGCCAGCAGCCGACTAGCGGTGGCCTACACCGGGGAGCTGTTTTTT. It codes for CASSRLAVAYTGELFF.

This chain uses TRBV5-6 with TRBJ2-3, with 9 bases identical to TRBD2. This CDR3 is 17 amino acids long. Trimming at V came to 2 bases and at J to 2 bases, leaving 9 bases not matched to a gene. CDR1 is SGHDT and CDR2 is YYEEEE in the germline V gene. The CDR3 sequence is CASSLDRLAGATDTQYF. The CDR3 DNA sequence: TGTGCCAGCAGCTTAGATAGGTTAGCGGGGGCCACAGATACGCAGTATTTT.

CDR3 sequence: CASSLVPGDTQYF. CDR3 DNA sequence: TGTGCCAGCAGCTTGGTTCCGGGAGATACGCAGTATTTT. The V gene is TRBV5-6, the J gene TRBJ2-3; no reliable D call. The ends were cut back, 0 bases at V and 5 bases at J, with 7 bases in the middle. Germline V gene sequence: CDR1 SGHDT, CDR2 YYEEEE. The length of the CDR3 is 13 residues.

This clonotype was seen at least ten times. This chain joins TRBV10-3 and TRBJ2-1, with TRBD2 matching over 13 bases. CDR1 and CDR2 (germline): ENHRY, SYGVKD. CDR3 length: 17 residues. V gave up 10 bases and J gave up 6 bases; unmatched junction bases: 15. CDR3 nucleotides: TGTGCCACCTCAGGACTAGCGGGAGTCGCCGGTCCCAATGAGCAGTTCTTC. Protein sequence: CATSGLAGVAGPNEQFF.

V usage is TRBV28 and J usage is TRBJ1-1, with D possibly matching TRBD1 (6 bases). V lost 7 bases to trimming and J lost 7 bases, with 16 bases between them. The CDR3 has 13 amino acids. The germline V gene encodes CDR1 MDHEN and CDR2 SYDVKM. The CDR3, as DNA: TGTGCCAGCACCTCTGGCAGGGGCCTTGAAGCTTTCTTT. As protein: CASTSGRGLEAFF.

Only a few counts were recorded for this clonotype. The chain combines TRBV6-2 or TRBV6-3 with TRBJ2-5, with 8 nucleotides matching TRBD2. The CDR3 spans 15 residues. The germline V gene has CDR1 MNHEY and CDR2 SVGEGT. V shed 6 bases and J 4 bases; nucleotides not matched to a gene: 10. DNA of the CDR3: TGTGCCAGCAGCCGAGGCCACGGGAGGGGAGAGACCCAGTACTTC. It specifies CASSRGHGRGETQYF.

This clonotype has just a few counts. The chain couples TRBV28 to TRBJ1-6, with 7 bases fitting TRBD1. This CDR3 spans 16 amino acids. Unmatched junction bases numbered 6, after V lost 2 bases and J lost 5 bases. CDR1 MDHEN and CDR2 SYDVKM come from the germline V gene. CDR3 region: CASSLPWTGHNSPLHF. In DNA form, the CDR3 reads TGTGCCAGCAGTTTACCTTGGACAGGACATAATTCACCCCTCCACTTT.

Many counts were recorded for this clonotype. The V call is TRBV5-5, the J call TRBJ1-1, with no clear D. V lost 5 bases to trimming and J lost 2 bases, with 10 bases between them. CDR3 size: 13 residues. Looked up from germline, CDR1 is SGHKS and CDR2 is YYEKEE (reference sequence). The chain's CDR3 is CASSQTPNTEAFF. The CDR3, as DNA: TGTGCCAGCAGTCAAACACCTAACACTGAAGCTTTCTTT.

The V gene is TRBV18, the J gene TRBJ2-2, with 9 nucleotides matching TRBD1. With V trimmed by 4 bases and J by 5 bases, 2 bases remained unmatched. Germline values: CDR1 KGHSH, CDR2 LQKENI. The CDR3 has 14 residues. CDR3 in amino acids: CASSRDRATGELFF. The CDR3, as DNA: TGTGCCAGCTCACGGGACAGGGCTACCGGGGAGCTGTTTTTT.

About this clonotype: A read error may be the cause here, since a much bigger clone is one base away. The chain recombines TRBV2 with TRBJ2-1; TRBD2 aligns across 12 bases. Germline CDR1 SNHLY, CDR2 FYNNEI. The CDR3 extends over 14 amino acids. Germline trimming cut 6 bases from V and 4 bases from J; bases unmatched to any gene: 1. CDR3 nucleotide sequence: TGTGCCAGCAGGGGGACTAGCGGGTACAATGAGCAGTTCTTC. Its protein product is CASRGTSGYNEQFF.

In its sample, this clonotype ranks as medium-sized. The chain combines TRBV29-1 with TRBJ2-6; no reliable D call. CDR1 is SQVTM and CDR2 is ANQGSEA in the germline V gene. The CDR3 length is 17 residues. V lost 5 bases to trimming and J lost 0 bases, with 17 bases between them. CDR3 protein: CSVWLGGAASGANVLTF. The CDR3 coding sequence is TGCAGCGTTTGGCTTGGCGGCGCGGCCTCTGGGGCCAACGTCCTGACTTTC.

This clonotype was found many times. The gene calls are TRBV19 and TRBJ1-5, with 7 nucleotides matching TRBD1. The V gene end was trimmed by 5 bases and the J gene end by 0 bases; junction bases not matched to a gene: 4. Germline V gene data show CDR1 as LNHDA and CDR2 as SQIVND (reference sequence). CDR3 length: 15 amino acids. This chain's CDR3 is CASSLRDSSNQPQHF. The CDR3, as DNA: TGTGCCAGTAGTCTAAGGGACAGTAGCAATCAGCCCCAGCATTTT.

This clonotype was counted at least ten times. This sequence joins TRBV4-1 and TRBJ1-5; D is perhaps TRBD1 (5 bases). Per germline, CDR1 MGHRA and CDR2 YSYEKL. With 3 bases removed from V and 0 bases from J, the gap between germline ends came to 9 bases. This CDR3 is 15 amino acids long. The CDR3 DNA sequence: TGCGCCAGCAGCCAGACAGCAATTAGCAATCAGCCCCAGCATTTT. Protein: CASSQTAISNQPQHF.

This clonotype was detected many times. The V and J genes are TRBV7-8 and TRBJ1-2; 8 bases are shared with TRBD1. CDR1 is SGHVS and CDR2 is FQNEAQ in the germline V gene. Trimming removed 7 bases from V and 3 bases from J; junction bases left unmatched: 7. CDR3 length: 14 residues. CDR3 residues: CASNRQGLDYGYTF. CDR3 nucleotide sequence: TGTGCCAGCAATAGACAGGGGCTCGACTATGGCTACACCTTC. The whole variable domain, filled in from reference TRBV7-8 and TRBJ1-2, reads GAGVSQSPRYKVAKRGQDVALRCDPISGHVSLFWYQQALGQGPEFLTYFQNEAQLDKSGLPSDRFFAERPEGSVSTLKIQRTQQEDSAVYLCASNRQGLDYGYTFGSGTRLTVV.